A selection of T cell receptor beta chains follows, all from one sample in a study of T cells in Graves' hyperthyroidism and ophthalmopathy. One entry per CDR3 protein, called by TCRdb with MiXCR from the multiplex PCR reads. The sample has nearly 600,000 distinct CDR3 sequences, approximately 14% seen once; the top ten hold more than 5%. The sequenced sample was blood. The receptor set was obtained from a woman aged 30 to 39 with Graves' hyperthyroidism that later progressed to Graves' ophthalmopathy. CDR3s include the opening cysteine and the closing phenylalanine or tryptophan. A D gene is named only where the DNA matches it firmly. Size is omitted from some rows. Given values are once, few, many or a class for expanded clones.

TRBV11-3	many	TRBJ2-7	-	TGTGCCAGCAGCTTATCGGCGGCCCGCCTGGGCGAGCAGTACTTC	CASSLSAARLGEQYF
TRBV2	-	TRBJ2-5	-	TGTGCCAGCAGTGTTCGGCTCCAAGAGACCCAGTACTTC	CASSVRLQETQYF
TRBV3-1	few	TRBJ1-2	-	TGTGCCAGCAGCCAACCCCAGACAGCTCCTATCTATGGCTACACCTTC	CASSQPQTAPIYGYTF
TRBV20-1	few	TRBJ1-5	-	TGCAGTGCTAGAGTGCCCTCAGGGACCACCAATCAGCCCCAGCATTTT	CSARVPSGTTNQPQHF
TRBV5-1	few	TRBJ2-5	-	TGCGCCAGCAGCCCAGAGATTTACCAAGAGACCCAGTACTTC	CASSPEIYQETQYF
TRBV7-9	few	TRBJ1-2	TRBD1	TGTGCCAGCAGCCCTGGACAGGAAAAACACACCTTC	CASSPGQEKHTF
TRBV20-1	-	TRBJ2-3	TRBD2	TGCAGTGCTCCTTATAGCGGGATTGCGCAGTATTTT	CSAPYSGIAQYF
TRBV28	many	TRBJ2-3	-	TGTGCCAGCAGCACTCCGACAGCGCTCACAGATACGCAGTATTTT	CASSTPTALTDTQYF
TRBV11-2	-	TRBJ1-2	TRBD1	TGTGCCAGCAGCCGGGACAGGTCTGGCTACACCTTC	CASSRDRSGYTF
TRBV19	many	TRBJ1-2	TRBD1	TGTGCCAGTAGTATCTGGGACAGGGGGCAACTCAGCGGCTACACCTTC	CASSIWDRGQLSGYTF
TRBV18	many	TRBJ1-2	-	TGTGCCAGCTCACCAGCACAGGGACGGGCTAACTATGGCTACACCTTC	CASSPAQGRANYGYTF
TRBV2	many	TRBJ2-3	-	TGTGCCAGCAGTGAAGCGGGGGATACGCAGTATTTT	CASSEAGDTQYF
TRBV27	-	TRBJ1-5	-	TGTGCCAGCAGTTACTCGACGGGGAGTCAGCCCCAGCATTTT	CASSYSTGSQPQHF
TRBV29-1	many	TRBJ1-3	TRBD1	TGCAGCGCTGCTGGACAGGGAGCAGGAAACACCATATATTTT	CSAAGQGAGNTIYF
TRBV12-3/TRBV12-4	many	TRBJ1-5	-	TGTGCCAGCAGTTTTATGGGTAGGCAGCCCCAGCATTTT	CASSFMGRQPQHF
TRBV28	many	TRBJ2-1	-	TGTGCCAGCAGTTCGCTGGGATTCTCCTACAATGAGCAGTTCTTC	CASSSLGFSYNEQFF
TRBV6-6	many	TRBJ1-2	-	TGTGCCAGCAGTTACGGGTGGGTCGGGGGGCTGGACGGCTACACCTTC	CASSYGWVGGLDGYTF
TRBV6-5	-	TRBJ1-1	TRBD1	TGTGCCAGCGGATGGGACAGATTACTGACTAACACTGAAGCTTTCTTT	CASGWDRLLTNTEAFF
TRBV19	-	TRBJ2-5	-	TGTGCCAGTAGTATAGGGGGGCGCCGAGGGCGATACTTC	CASSIGGRRGRYF
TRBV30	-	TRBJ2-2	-	TGTGCCTGGATAATGAGGCGGTACACCGGGGAGCTGTTTTTT	CAWIMRRYTGELFF
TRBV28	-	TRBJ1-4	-	TGTGCCAGCAGAAAATGGGTCCACAGGGTCTGGACTAATGAAAAACTGTTTTTT	CASRKWVHRVWTNEKLFF
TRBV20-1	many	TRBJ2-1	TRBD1	TGCAGTGCTAGAGAGGGACAGGGGAATGAGCAGTTCTTC	CSAREGQGNEQFF
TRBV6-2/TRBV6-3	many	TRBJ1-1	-	TGTGCCAGCAGTTACGGGGGGTCGGGGCCGAACACTGAAGCTTTCTTT	CASSYGGSGPNTEAFF
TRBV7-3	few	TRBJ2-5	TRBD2	TGTGCCAGCAGGGGGACTAGCGGGAGAGAGACCCAGTACTTC	CASRGTSGRETQYF
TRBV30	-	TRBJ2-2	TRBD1	TGTGCCTGGAGCCCTGACAGGGATACCGGGGAGCTGTTTTTT	CAWSPDRDTGELFF
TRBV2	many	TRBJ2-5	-	TGTGCCAGCAGTCCGGAGGCCAGGGAGACCCAGTACTTC	CASSPEARETQYF
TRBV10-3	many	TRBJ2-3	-	TGTGCCATTGGGGAGGCGGGCACAGATACGCAGTATTTT	CAIGEAGTDTQYF
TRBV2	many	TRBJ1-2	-	TGTGCCAGCAACCCTGGGGGGGGCGCCGGAAATGGCTACACCTTC	CASNPGGGAGNGYTF
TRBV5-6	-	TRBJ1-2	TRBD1	TGTGCCAGCAGCTATGACAGGGGGTGGGGTGGCTACACCTTC	CASSYDRGWGGYTF
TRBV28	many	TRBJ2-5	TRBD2	TGTGCCAGCAGTCAAGGACTAGCGGGAAGCCAAGAGACCCAGTACTTC	CASSQGLAGSQETQYF
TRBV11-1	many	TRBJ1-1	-	TGTGCCAGCAGCTTGACGACGGATTCTGAAGCTTTCTTT	CASSLTTDSEAFF
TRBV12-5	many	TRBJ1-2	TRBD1	TGTGCTAGTGGTTTGCCAGATGACAGGGGGCCGAGCTATGGCTACACCTTC	CASGLPDDRGPSYGYTF
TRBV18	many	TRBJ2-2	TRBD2	TGTGCCAGCTCACCGGGACTAGCGGGAGACACCGGGGAGCTGTTTTTT	CASSPGLAGDTGELFF
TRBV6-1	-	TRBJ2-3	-	TGTGCCAGCAGGGAGGGCACAGATACGCAGTATTTT	CASREGTDTQYF
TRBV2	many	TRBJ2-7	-	TGTGCCAGCAGTGATTCGGACAGAGCCTACGAGCAGTACTTC	CASSDSDRAYEQYF
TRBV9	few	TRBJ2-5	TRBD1	TGTGCCAGCAGCGTCGGACAGGGGGCGGGGTACCAAGAGACCCAGTACTTC	CASSVGQGAGYQETQYF
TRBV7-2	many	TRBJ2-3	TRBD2	TGTGCCAGCAGCTTAGTCGCGGGAGTGGGTACAGATACGCAGTATTTT	CASSLVAGVGTDTQYF
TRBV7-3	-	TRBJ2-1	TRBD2	TGTGCCAGCAGCTTAGGTACTAGCGGTCCCACTGAGCAGTTCTTC	CASSLGTSGPTEQFF
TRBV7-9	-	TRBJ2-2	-	TGTGCCAGCAGCTTAGACCCTTTGGAGGTGGGGACCGGGGAGCTGTTTTTT	CASSLDPLEVGTGELFF
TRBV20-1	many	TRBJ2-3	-	TGCAGTGCTAGCCTATCTAGGACAGATACGCAGTATTTT	CSASLSRTDTQYF
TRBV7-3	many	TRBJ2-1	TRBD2	TGTGCCAGCAGCCAAGGGCCGACTAGCGCTGAGCAGTTCTTC	CASSQGPTSAEQFF
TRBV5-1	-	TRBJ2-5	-	TGCGCCAGCAGCTTGACAGGCGACGGAGAGACCCAGTACTTC	CASSLTGDGETQYF
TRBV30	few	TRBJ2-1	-	TGTGCCTATTACCGGGACTTCAATGAGCAGTTCTTC	CAYYRDFNEQFF
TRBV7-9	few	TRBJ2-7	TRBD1	TGTGCCAGCAGCCGACAGGGAATCGTCCACGAGCAGTACTTC	CASSRQGIVHEQYF
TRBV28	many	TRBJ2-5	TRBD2	TGTGCCATAAGACTAGCGGGAAGTTCACAAGAGACCCAGTACTTC	CAIRLAGSSQETQYF